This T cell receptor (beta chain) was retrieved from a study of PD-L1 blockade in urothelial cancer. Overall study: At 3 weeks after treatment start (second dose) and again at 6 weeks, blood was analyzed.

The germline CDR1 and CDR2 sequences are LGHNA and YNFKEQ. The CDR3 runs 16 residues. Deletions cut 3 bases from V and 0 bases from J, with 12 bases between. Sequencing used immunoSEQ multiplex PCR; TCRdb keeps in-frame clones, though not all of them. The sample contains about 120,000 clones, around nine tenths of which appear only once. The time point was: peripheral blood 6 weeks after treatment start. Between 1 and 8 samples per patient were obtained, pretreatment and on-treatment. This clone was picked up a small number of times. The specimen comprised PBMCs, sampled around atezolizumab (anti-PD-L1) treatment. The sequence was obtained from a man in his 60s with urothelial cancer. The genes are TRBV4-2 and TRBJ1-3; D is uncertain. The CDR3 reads CASSHPSRPSGNTIYF. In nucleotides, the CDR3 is TGTGCCAGCAGCCACCCAAGCAGGCCCTCTGGAAACACCATATATTTT.